The clone carrying this T cell receptor beta chain was seen more than once but under ten times. Antigen: not known. TCRdb reprocessed the 5' RACE reads with MiXCR, giving one entry per CDR3 protein. The sample lists about 250,000 distinct CDR3 sequences, approximately 15% occurring once. V lost 2 bases and J lost 5, with 9 bases in between. Germline-derived CDR1 and CDR2 are LNHNV and YYDKDF (reference sequence). This CDR3 spans 13 amino acids. This sample was included in a study of T-cell memory formation after mild COVID-19. Broader study findings: Contracting clones localized mainly to CM and EM when CD4+ and mainly to EMRA when CD8+. Nothing showed for sure that second-wave clones peaking on day 37 were SARS-CoV-2 specific.

The sequence derives from an adult woman who had mild COVID-19 (a few samples of this study predate the infection). Cell type and time point are not known. Sequenced material: PBMCs or a T cell subset sorted from them (not recorded which). The rearrangement links TRBV15 to TRBJ1-1, with a weak D call TRBD1 (5 bases). For the CDR3, the DNA is TGTGCCACCAGCAGACGGGGGGGGACTGAAGCTTTCTTT. It encodes CATSRRGGTEAFF.